The 8 T cell receptor beta chains given below trace back to one sample, sequenced in a study of radiotherapy plus CTLA-4 blockade in lung cancer. TCRdb's table, derived via immunoSEQ multiplex PCR, lists solely in-frame clones and lacks some. The sample includes approximately 100,000 clones, approximately 81% of them seen just once. The starting material was peripheral blood, obtained from a patient treated with radiotherapy plus ipilimumab. The source is a human donor with non-small cell lung cancer that progressed on radiotherapy plus ipilimumab. Some clones in this sample may be carry-over from other donors' samples.

The rearrangement links TRBV28 to TRBJ1-5; 8 bases align to TRBD1. This CDR3 region has 15 residues. V shed 5 bases, J shed 5 bases, and the junction held 8 bases outside the gene matches. Germline assignment: CDR1 MDHEN and CDR2 SYDVKM. The CDR3 DNA sequence: TGTGCCAGCAGTCATGGACAGGGAATATATCAGCCCCAGCATTTT. Amino acids: CASSHGQGIYQPQHF.

The chain combines TRBV5-1 with TRBJ1-1; D remains ambiguous. The CDR3 is 17 amino acids. V lost 4 bases, J lost 5 bases, and 24 bases lay in between. Germline CDR1 SGHRS, CDR2 YFSETQ. CDR3 region: CASSPLTGSPGGTEAFF. CDR3 sequence (DNA): TGCGCCAGCAGCCCCTTAACGGGAAGTCCTGGTGGAACTGAAGCTTTCTTT.

The V gene is TRBV4-3, the J gene TRBJ2-5, with a possible D match to TRBD2 (7 bases). Germline V gene data show CDR1 as LGHNA and CDR2 as YSLEER. Trimming left V 0 bases short and J 13 bases short, with 24 bases between. This CDR3 comprises 16 residues. The CDR3 spells CASSQDPGLGGLFLYF. In DNA, the CDR3 is TGCGCCAGCAGCCAAGATCCCGGCTTGGGGGGGCTGTTTTTGTACTTC.

The rearrangement joins TRBV6-5 to TRBJ1-2, with D perhaps matching TRBD1 (5 bases). The CDR3 extends over 14 amino acids. The germline V and J ends were trimmed by 8 bases and 5 bases, with 18 bases remaining between them. Germline CDR1 and CDR2: MNHEY and SVGAGI. This chain's CDR3 is CASGDGAGRYGYTF. CDR3 bases: TGTGCCAGCGGGGATGGGGCAGGGCGTTATGGCTACACCTTC.

This CDR3 reads CASSYSTGTEAFF. The CDR3 DNA sequence: TGTGCCAGCAGTTACTCGACAGGGACTGAAGCTTTCTTT. V and J are TRBV6-5 and TRBJ1-1, with TRBD1 matching 7 bases. J was trimmed by 5 bases and V by 0 bases; bases with no gene match: 0. CDR3 length: 13 residues. Germline V lookup: CDR1 MNHEY, CDR2 SVGAGI.

The rearrangement uses TRBV19 and TRBJ1-5; no clear D gene. Germline loops: CDR1 LNHDA, CDR2 SQIVND (reference sequence). The CDR3 has 15 residues. Deletions cut 1 base from V and 4 bases from J, with 11 bases between. The CDR3 sequence is CASSIVGQPNQPQHF. The CDR3 DNA reads as TGTGCCAGTAGTATAGTTGGGCAGCCTAATCAGCCCCAGCATTTT.

The V call is TRBV27, the J call TRBJ1-1; TRBD1 might be the D (6 bases). V lost 2 bases and J 4 bases, leaving 11 bases between the germline ends. The CDR3 has 14 amino acids. Germline assignment: CDR1 MNHEY and CDR2 SMNVEV (reference sequence). CDR3 in DNA: TGTGCCAGCAGTTTACTAGGGGGTGGCACTGAAGCTTTCTTT. Protein product: CASSLLGGGTEAFF.

The V call is TRBV9, the J call TRBJ1-5; 10 bases line up with TRBD1. With 0 bases clipped from V and 5 bases from J, the junction kept 2 bases outside the gene matches. This CDR3 has 15 residues. CDR1 is SGDLS, CDR2 YYNGEE, per germline. CDR3 loop: CASSVGQGADQPQHF. CDR3 DNA sequence: TGTGCCAGCAGCGTAGGACAGGGGGCAGATCAGCCCCAGCATTTT.